The 10 T cell receptor beta chains below come from one sample, sequenced in a study of blood T cell repertoires in COVID-19. Here immunoSEQ multiplex PCR was the method, and the copy in TCRdb shows in-frame clones only, minus some. The repertoire holds 150,000 to 180,000 clones, roughly 85% seen once, with less than 10% in the top ten. The sequenced sample was peripheral blood. The source of these receptors is a woman aged 60 to 75 with COVID-19, enrolled during active disease.

The chain combines TRBV7-9 with TRBJ1-5; TRBD1 matches 9 bases. The CDR3 covers 15 residues. After removal of 2 bases from V and 6 bases from J, the junction contained 5 bases not matched to a gene. Germline CDR1 is SEHNR and CDR2 is FQNEAQ (reference sequence). CDR3 in amino acids: CASSLMGTGPQPQHF. CDR3 coding DNA: TGTGCCAGCAGCTTAATGGGGACAGGGCCTCAGCCCCAGCATTTT.

This clone is deemed medium-sized. The chain couples TRBV6-5 to TRBJ1-4; maybe TRBD1 (6 bases). The germline CDR1 and CDR2 sequences are MNHEY and SVGAGI. Deletions cut 6 bases from V and 0 bases from J, with 11 bases between. The CDR3 covers 15 residues. The CDR3 reads CASRGGMATNEKLFF. The CDR3, as DNA: TGTGCCAGCAGAGGGGGAATGGCAACTAATGAAAAACTGTTTTTT.

The CDR3 region is CASSPSTATTNQPQHF. Here the CDR3 DNA reads TGTGCCAGCTCACCAAGCACAGCGACTACCAATCAGCCCCAGCATTTT. This chain links TRBV18 with TRBJ1-5; D gene uncertain. The CDR3 is 16 residues long. The V end was cut by 2 bases, the J end by 3 bases, with 14 bases between. From germline, CDR1 is KGHSH and CDR2 LQKENI.

CDR3 sequence (DNA): TGTGCCAGCAGCCAAGGGGGACAGGCTAATGAAAAACTGTTTTTT. As protein: CASSQGGQANEKLFF. The chain uses TRBV14 and TRBJ1-4, with 8 bases aligning to TRBD1. CDR3 length equals 15 residues. Germline V lookup: CDR1 SGHDN, CDR2 FVKESK. Unmatched junction bases numbered 1, after V lost 1 base and J lost 3 bases.

The rearrangement uses TRBV3-1 (or the pseudogene TRBV3-2) and TRBJ2-6, with TRBD1 as a possible D gene (5 bases). The V and J ends lost 2 bases and 1 base respectively, with 15 bases between them. Germline values: CDR1 LGHDT, CDR2 YNNKEL (reference sequence). The CDR3 is made up of 18 amino acids. The CDR3 loop reads CASSQTGRLGSGANVLTF. CDR3 bases: TGTGCCAGCAGCCAAACAGGACGGCTCGGGTCTGGGGCCAACGTCCTGACTTTC.

The rearrangement uses TRBV15 and TRBJ2-3; D call uncertain. Germline loops: CDR1 LNHNV, CDR2 YYDKDF (reference sequence). The CDR3 is 16 residues long. Trimming stripped 0 bases from V and 2 bases from J, with 12 bases between. The CDR3 protein is CATSRDPWAATDTQYF. Written as DNA, the CDR3 is TGTGCCACCAGCAGAGATCCGTGGGCAGCCACAGATACGCAGTATTTT.

V is TRBV19 and J is TRBJ2-1; the match to TRBD1 covers 8 bases. Germline V gene data show CDR1 as LNHDA and CDR2 as SQIVND (reference sequence). The CDR3 loop spans 15 amino acids. V shed 3 bases and J 4 bases; nucleotides not matched to a gene: 5. CDR3 loop: CASSIDRGSYNEQFF. In DNA form, the CDR3 reads TGTGCCAGTAGTATCGACAGGGGCTCGTACAATGAGCAGTTCTTC. Full variable domain (outside the CDR3, taken from reference TRBV19 and TRBJ2-1): DGGITQSPKYLFRKEGQNVTLSCEQNLNHDAMYWYRQDPGQGLRLIYYSQIVNDFQKGDIAEGYSVSREKKESFPLTVTSAQKNPTAFYLCASSIDRGSYNEQFFGPGTRLTVL.

The rearrangement joins TRBV18 to TRBJ2-2; possibly TRBD1 for D (7 bases). Trimming took off 5 bases at V and 7 bases at J, with 20 bases between the two ends. CDR3 length equals 16 residues. CDR1 is KGHSH and CDR2 is LQKENI in the germline V gene. CDR3 in amino acids: CASSYSAGGTGGELFF. CDR3 bases: TGTGCCAGCTCATATTCGGCAGGGGGGACCGGCGGGGAGCTGTTTTTT.

CDR3: CSTTGVSTDTQYF. The CDR3 coding sequence is TGCAGCACAACGGGGGTTAGCACAGATACGCAGTATTTT. The chain links TRBV29-1 to TRBJ2-3; TRBD2 is a possible D gene (6 bases). The germline V gene has CDR1 SQVTM and CDR2 ANQGSEA. Trimming left V 8 bases short and J 0 bases short, with 12 bases between. CDR3 size: 13 residues.

The chain combines TRBV19 with TRBJ1-5; no clear D. Germline V gene sequence: CDR1 LNHDA, CDR2 SQIVND (reference sequence). Trimming removed 1 base from V and 5 bases from J, with 6 bases in between. This CDR3 contains 13 residues. The CDR3 sequence is CASSIVRDQPQHF. For the CDR3, the DNA is TGTGCCAGTAGTATAGTGAGGGATCAGCCCCAGCATTTT.